What follows is one T cell receptor beta chain and its context. Its antigen is undetermined. Indicated time point: persistent/refractory GD, antithyroid drugs over 5 years with positive TRAb. PBMCs provided the RNA from which the TCR library was made. CDR3 regions were amplified by Arm-PCR using iRepertoire HTBI primers to build TCR beta libraries. TCRdb re-analysed the multiplex PCR reads in MiXCR, keeping a single row per CDR3 protein. The sample shows about 400,000 distinct CDR3 sequences, 20% of them seen only once. The record originates from a study of regulatory T cells in long-lasting Graves disease. Study details: To qualify as persistent, Graves' disease required over 5 years of antithyroid drugs with positive TSH receptor antibodies. Notes on the study in general: TCR diversity was lower in persistent Graves' patients (versus newly diagnosed ones).

The CDR3 is made up of 14 amino acids. V lost 7 bases and J lost 7; bases outside the gene matches: 5. Per the germline V gene, CDR1 is MGHDK and CDR2 is SYGVNS. The chain has TRBV25-1 and TRBJ1-6; 9 bases are a match to TRBD1. Here the sequenced sample was peripheral blood mononuclear cells (PBMCs), taken when the disease was refractory, from a patient treated with antithyroid drugs. This clonotype was sampled from a female donor with Graves disease. The chain's CDR3 is CASTRGTGNSPLHF. DNA of the CDR3: TGTGCCAGCACCCGCGGGACAGGGAATTCACCCCTCCACTTT.